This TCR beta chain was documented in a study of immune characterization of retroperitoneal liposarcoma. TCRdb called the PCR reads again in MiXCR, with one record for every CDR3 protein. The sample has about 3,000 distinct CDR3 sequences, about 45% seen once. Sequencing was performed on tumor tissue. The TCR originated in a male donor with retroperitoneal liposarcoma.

CDR3 sequence reads: CASSQGLDEQFF. The DNA for the CDR3 is TGTGCCAGCAGTCAGGGTCTCGATGAGCAGTTCTTC. J is TRBJ2-1 and V is TRBV12-3 or TRBV12-4; a weak D match, TRBD1 (5 bases). The CDR3 contains 12 residues. Trimming removed 5 bases at V and 8 bases at J, with 10 bases between.